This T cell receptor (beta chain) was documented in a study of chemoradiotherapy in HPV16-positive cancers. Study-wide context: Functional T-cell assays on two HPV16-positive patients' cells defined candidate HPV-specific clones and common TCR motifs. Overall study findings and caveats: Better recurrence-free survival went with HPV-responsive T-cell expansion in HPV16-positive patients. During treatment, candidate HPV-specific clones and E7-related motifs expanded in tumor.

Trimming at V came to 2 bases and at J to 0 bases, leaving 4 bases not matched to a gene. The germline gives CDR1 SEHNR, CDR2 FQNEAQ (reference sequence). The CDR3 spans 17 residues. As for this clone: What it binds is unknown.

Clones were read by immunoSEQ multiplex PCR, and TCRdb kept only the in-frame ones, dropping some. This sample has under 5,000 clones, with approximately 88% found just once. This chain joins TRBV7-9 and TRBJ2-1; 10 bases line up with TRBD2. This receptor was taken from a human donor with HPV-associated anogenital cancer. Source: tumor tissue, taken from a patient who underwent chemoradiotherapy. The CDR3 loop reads CASSLTSGDSSYNEQFF. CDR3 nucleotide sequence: TGTGCCAGCAGCTTAACTAGCGGGGATAGCTCCTACAATGAGCAGTTCTTC.